These T cell receptor beta chains were read from a single sample in a study of OX40 agonist ivuxolimab in advanced cancers. Repertoires were generated with immunoSEQ multiplex PCR, while TCRdb's copy carries only in-frame clones and drops some. Of tens of thousands of clones in the sample, 90% to 95% were seen once. The sequenced sample was CD4+ or CD8+ T cells sorted from blood, obtained in a trial of the OX40 agonist ivuxolimab. The receptor source for this set is an adult with an advanced solid tumor such as melanoma, head and neck, liver or kidney cancer. Each CDR3 is given with its conserved first and last residue. The D gene is left open where the match is weak. A clone size is listed for some rows: how often the clone was seen (once, few, many), or a class if it is expanded.

>TRBD2|.|TRBJ2-3|TRBV9
TGTGCCAGCAGCCACGGGGGGTTAAGCACAGATACGCAGTATTTT
CASSHGGLSTDTQYF
>.|.|TRBJ1-1|TRBV2
TGTGCCAGCAGTGATACCTTAGGTGACACTGAAGCTTTCTTT
CASSDTLGDTEAFF
>.|.|TRBJ1-1|TRBV7-8
TGTGCCAGCAGCCCGGGACCGAGGACTGAAGCTTTCTTT
CASSPGPRTEAFF
>TRBD1|.|TRBJ2-7|TRBV4-3
TGCGCCAGCAGCCCCGCCCGGACAGGGGGACACGAGCAGTACTTC
CASSPARTGGHEQYF
>.|.|TRBJ2-3|TRBV27
TGTGCCAGCAGTTTAGATGGGGATGACACAGATACGCAGTATTTT
CASSLDGDDTDTQYF
>TRBD2|.|TRBJ2-1|TRBV2
TGTGCCAGCGCGGTGGGAGCGGGGGACTCCTACAATGAGCAGTTCTTC
CASAVGAGDSYNEQFF
>TRBD1|.|TRBJ2-3|TRBV27
TGTGCCAGCAGTTTGAACAGGGGGACAGATACGCAGTATTTT
CASSLNRGTDTQYF
>.|.|TRBJ1-1|TRBV5-1
TGCGCCAGCAGCGCACAGGGTGATACTGAAGCTTTCTTT
CASSAQGDTEAFF
>.|.|TRBJ2-3|TRBV9
TGTGCCAGCAGCCCCCGCGATCTAGGTCGCACGCAGTATTTT
CASSPRDLGRTQYF
>.|.|TRBJ1-1|TRBV27
TGTGCCAGCAGTTATGGACTCCCGGAACTCACTGAAGCTTTCTTT
CASSYGLPELTEAFF
>.|.|TRBJ2-6|TRBV30
TGTGCCGGGCCGAGTTACTCTGGGGCCAACGTCCTGACTTTC
CAGPSYSGANVLTF
>.|.|TRBJ1-5|TRBV6-4
TGTGCCAGCAGTGACGGAAGTCGGTGGGATCAGCCCCAGCATTTT
CASSDGSRWDQPQHF
>.|.|TRBJ2-3|TRBV6-4
TGTGCCAGCAGTGAGGGCACAGATACGCAGTATTTT
CASSEGTDTQYF
>.|.|TRBJ1-1|TRBV5-1
TGCGCCAGCAGTCTACCAGGGAACACTGAAGCTTTCTTT
CASSLPGNTEAFF
>.|.|TRBJ1-2|TRBV6-5
TGTGCCAGCGGGGGCGCGCTGAATGGCTACACCTTC
CASGGALNGYTF
>.|.|TRBJ2-7|TRBV19
TGTGCCAGTAGTATTGATGGAACTGAACAGTACTTC
CASSIDGTEQYF
>.|.|TRBJ2-1|TRBV29-1
TGCAGCGTGGGGTACAATGAGCAGTTCTTC
CSVGYNEQFF
>.|few|TRBJ1-2|TRBV2
TGTGCCAGCAGTGAAGTTGGACATGGAGATGGCTACACCTTC
CASSEVGHGDGYTF
>.|.|TRBJ2-3|TRBV5-6
TGTGCCAGCAGCTTAGGGATTACTAGCACAGATACGCAGTATTTT
CASSLGITSTDTQYF
>.|.|TRBJ1-1|TRBV10-3
TGTGCCATCAGTGGCCGGGAGGGCCCATCCACTGAAGCTTTCTTT
CAISGREGPSTEAFF
>.|.|TRBJ1-5|TRBV6-1
TGTGCCAGCAGGAACCGTAGCAATCAGCCCCAGCATTTT
CASRNRSNQPQHF
>.|.|TRBJ2-1|TRBV27
TGTGCCAGCAGTTTTAGGGCTAGCTCTTTTAATGAGCAGTTCTTC
CASSFRASSFNEQFF
>.|.|TRBJ2-7|TRBV12-5
TGTGCTAGTGGTTCACCCGACAGTTCCGAGCAGTACTTC
CASGSPDSSEQYF
>.|.|TRBJ2-7|TRBV18
TGTGCCAGCTCACCACCGGTCTTTGCGGACTTACCCTACGAGCAGTACTTC
CASSPPVFADLPYEQYF
>.|.|TRBJ1-1|TRBV6-1
TGTGCCGCAGCCCCCTACAGTGGTGGGGAAGCTTTCTTT
CAAAPYSGGEAFF
>TRBD1|.|TRBJ1-3|TRBV9
TGTGCCAGCAGCGTGCCCGACGACAGGGACTCTGGAAACACCATATATTTT
CASSVPDDRDSGNTIYF
>.|.|TRBJ2-7|TRBV4-1
TGCGCCAGCAGCCAAGACGGACAGCTGGGGTACTACGAGCAGTACTTC
CASSQDGQLGYYEQYF
>.|.|TRBJ1-2|TRBV7-6
TGTGCCAGCAGCTTCCCGGGACGGGGCTACACCTTC
CASSFPGRGYTF
>TRBD2|.|TRBJ2-5|TRBV11-3
TGTGCCAGCAGCCCGGGAGGGGCGGCTAGCGCGTCTCAAGAGACCCAGTACTTC
CASSPGGAASASQETQYF
>TRBD2|.|TRBJ2-1|TRBV7-6
TGTGCCAGCAGCTTAGAGCTAGCGGGGAGGGACAATGAGCAGTTCTTC
CASSLELAGRDNEQFF
>.|once|TRBJ1-1|TRBV27
TGTGCCAGCAGTTCCAAGCAGGGGTACACTGAAGCTTTCTTT
CASSSKQGYTEAFF
>.|.|TRBJ2-1|TRBV6-5
TGTGCCAGCAGTTACGAGGAGGACAATGAGCAGTTCTTC
CASSYEEDNEQFF
>.|.|TRBJ1-5|TRBV19
TGTGCCAGTAGTTGGGCCTCCTATAGCAATCAGCCCCAGCATTTT
CASSWASYSNQPQHF
>.|.|TRBJ1-4|TRBV21-1
TGTGCCAGCAGCCCCTCCCCCACGGAGGGCTTTAATGAAAAACTGTTTTTT
CASSPSPTEGFNEKLFF
>.|.|TRBJ1-1|TRBV25-1
TGTGCCAGCAGTGGCCCATCAGGGGAAGCTTTCTTT
CASSGPSGEAFF
>.|.|TRBJ2-7|TRBV27
TGTGCCAGCAGTCGAGCCAGGGGACGCGAGCAGTACTTC
CASSRARGREQYF
>.|.|TRBJ2-1|TRBV7-3
TGTGCCAGCAGCTTATTGGGAGCAAGCTCCTACAATGAGCAGTTCTTC
CASSLLGASSYNEQFF
>.|.|TRBJ1-1|TRBV4-3
TGCGCCAGCAGCCAAGATTTAATTGGGACACTGAACACTGAAGCTTTCTTT
CASSQDLIGTLNTEAFF
>TRBD2|.|TRBJ2-3|TRBV6-1
TGTGCCAGCAGTGAAGCGCGGCTAGCGGCCACAGATACGCAGTATTTT
CASSEARLAATDTQYF
>.|.|TRBJ1-4|TRBV19
TGTGCCAGTAGTATAGATCTAGATGAGACAAATGAAAAACTGTTTTTT
CASSIDLDETNEKLFF
>.|.|TRBJ1-5|TRBV19
TGTGCCAGTAGTATGGGACACAAGGGCAGGGATCAGCCCCAGCATTTT
CASSMGHKGRDQPQHF
>TRBD1|.|TRBJ1-2|TRBV23-1
TGCGCCAGCAGTCCGGGACAGGGCTATGGCTACACCTTC
CASSPGQGYGYTF
>.|.|TRBJ2-7|TRBV7-8
TGTGCCAGCAGCTTAGGGGGCTTGGGGGAGCAGTACTTC
CASSLGGLGEQYF
>.|.|TRBJ2-7|TRBV21-1
TGTGCCAGCAGCGCGGGCAGACTGTTCTACGAGCAGTACTTC
CASSAGRLFYEQYF
>.|once|TRBJ2-6|TRBV5-5
TGTGCCAGCAGCTTGGGAGGACCCGTCTCTGGGGCCAACGTCCTGACTTTC
CASSLGGPVSGANVLTF
>.|.|TRBJ1-5|TRBV5-6
TGTGCCAGCAGCTTTGGGGCGCAGCCCCAGCATTTT
CASSFGAQPQHF
>.|.|TRBJ1-4|TRBV6-5
TGTGCCAGCAGTTTTACCAGGGTACACAATGAAAAACTGTTTTTT
CASSFTRVHNEKLFF
>TRBD2|.|TRBJ2-2|TRBV27
TGTGCCAGCAGTCGACTAGCGGGCACCGGGGAGCTGTTTTTT
CASSRLAGTGELFF